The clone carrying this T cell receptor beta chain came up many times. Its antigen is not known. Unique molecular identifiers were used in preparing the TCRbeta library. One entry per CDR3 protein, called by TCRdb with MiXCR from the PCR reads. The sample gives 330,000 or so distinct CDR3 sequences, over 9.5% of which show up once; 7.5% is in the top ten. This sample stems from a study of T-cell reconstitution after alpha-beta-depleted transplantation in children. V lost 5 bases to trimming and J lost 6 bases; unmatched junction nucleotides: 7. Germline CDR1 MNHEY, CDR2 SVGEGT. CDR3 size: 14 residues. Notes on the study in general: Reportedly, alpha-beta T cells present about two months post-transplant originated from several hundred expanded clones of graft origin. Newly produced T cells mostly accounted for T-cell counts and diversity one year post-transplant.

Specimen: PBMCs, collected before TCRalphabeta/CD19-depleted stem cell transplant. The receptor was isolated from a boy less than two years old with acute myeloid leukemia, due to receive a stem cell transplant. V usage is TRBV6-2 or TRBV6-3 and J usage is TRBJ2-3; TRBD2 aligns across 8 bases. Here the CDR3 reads CASSLSTSEDTQYF. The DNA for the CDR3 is TGTGCCAGCAGTCTATCGACTAGCGAGGATACGCAGTATTTT.